A single sample gave rise to the 18 T cell receptor beta chains below, sequenced in a study of blood T cell repertoires in COVID-19. This table comes from immunoSEQ multiplex PCR, and its TCRdb copy is limited to in-frame clones, with some not included. The data show 110,000 to 150,000 clones, with about 80% seen just once and 3.5% held by the top ten. Sequencing was carried out using peripheral blood. All receptors come from a man between 65 and 80 years old who had recovered from COVID-19.

This clone was counted only a few times. The chain recombines TRBV3-1 (or the pseudogene TRBV3-2) with TRBJ2-7; TRBD1 is a possible D gene (5 bases). Germline V gene sequence: CDR1 LGHDT, CDR2 YNNKEL (reference sequence). This CDR3 has 12 amino acids. The ends were cut back, 4 bases at V and 7 bases at J, with 11 bases in the middle. The DNA for the CDR3 is TGTGCCAGCAGCCGAACAGGATATGAGCAGTACTTC. Encoded protein: CASSRTGYEQYF.

V and J are TRBV4-3 and TRBJ1-2, with 9 bases aligning to TRBD1. Germline CDR1 is LGHNA and CDR2 is YSLEER. The J segment lost 5 bases and the V segment lost 2 bases, leaving 3 bases of the junction unmatched. The CDR3 loop spans 14 amino acids. CDR3 sequence: CASSQTGTGYGYTF. In DNA, the CDR3 is TGCGCCAGCAGCCAAACCGGGACAGGGTATGGCTACACCTTC.

This sequence joins TRBV5-1 and TRBJ1-1; TRBD1 matches 11 bases. This CDR3 is built from 15 residues. Germline V gene data show CDR1 as SGHRS and CDR2 as YFSETQ. The J segment lost 7 bases and the V segment lost 0 bases, leaving 5 bases of the junction unmatched. This CDR3 is CASSLGTGGKSEAFF. The CDR3 region has the DNA TGCGCCAGCAGCTTGGGGACAGGGGGCAAAAGTGAAGCTTTCTTT.

The chain employs TRBV12-3 or TRBV12-4 and TRBJ2-3; maybe TRBD2 (5 bases). V was pared by 3 bases and J by 9 bases, with 7 bases between. This CDR3 region has 11 residues. CDR3 coding DNA: TGTGCCAGCAGTTTGGAGGAAACGCAGTATTTT. Amino acid sequence: CASSLEETQYF.

This chain connects TRBV4-1 to TRBJ2-7, with D perhaps matching TRBD1 (5 bases). Trimming took 1 base from V and 2 from J, leaving 9 bases between them. Germline CDR1 is MGHRA and CDR2 is YSYEKL. The CDR3 totals 14 residues. The CDR3 nucleotides read TGCGCCAGCAGCCAAGTGGGGCAGACCTACGAGCAGTACTTC. Its translation is CASSQVGQTYEQYF.

The rearrangement links TRBV4-3 to TRBJ2-1; 8 bases are a match to TRBD2. Trimming cost V 0 bases and J 4 bases; bases outside gene matches: 2. CDR1 and CDR2 (germline): LGHNA, YSLEER. CDR3 length equals 15 residues. The DNA of the CDR3 is TGCGCCAGCAGCCAAGACCTAGCGGGTTACAATGAGCAGTTCTTC. As protein: CASSQDLAGYNEQFF.

J is TRBJ1-1 and V is TRBV12-3 or TRBV12-4; D is ambiguous. Trimming pared 6 bases from V and 2 bases from J, leaving 7 bases between. The CDR3 extends over 12 amino acids. This CDR3 is CASSPYNTEAFF. For the CDR3, the DNA is TGTGCCAGCAGCCCCTATAACACTGAAGCTTTCTTT.

The gene calls are TRBV7-9 and TRBJ2-3; the D gene is possibly TRBD1 (5 bases). Germline CDR1 is SEHNR and CDR2 is FQNEAQ (reference sequence). The V end was cut by 2 bases, the J end by 6 bases, with 18 bases between. The CDR3 has 16 residues. The DNA for the CDR3 is TGTGCCAGCAGCTTACCCGCTCGGACACCGGAGGATACGCAGTATTTT. Translation: CASSLPARTPEDTQYF.

The CDR3 here is CASRGTGLNEQYF. For the CDR3, the DNA is TGCGCCAGCAGAGGGACAGGGTTAAACGAGCAGTACTTC. This chain links TRBV10-2 with TRBJ2-7; 9 bases fit TRBD1. The germline gives CDR1 WSHSY, CDR2 SAAADI. The CDR3 extends over 13 amino acids. V lost 6 bases to trimming and J lost 5 bases; unmatched junction nucleotides: 5.

This chain links TRBV23-1 with TRBJ2-2, with D possibly TRBD1 on 5 matching bases. TRBV23-1 is an ORF; its function is uncertain. This CDR3 has 19 amino acids. Trimming stripped 1 base from V and 1 base from J, with 19 bases between. In nucleotides, the CDR3 is TGCGCCAGCAGTCAATTTGGCAGGGAATGGGCTCTGAACACCGGGGAGCTGTTTTTT. The encoded protein is CASSQFGREWALNTGELFF.

The chain links TRBV5-1 to TRBJ1-1, with D possibly being TRBD1 (5 bases). The CDR3 length is 14 residues. V was shortened by 4 bases and J by 1 base, with 11 bases between the two germline ends. Per the germline V gene, CDR1 is SGHRS and CDR2 is YFSETQ. Here the CDR3 reads CASSGIRANTEAFF. CDR3 bases: TGCGCCAGCAGCGGAATCAGGGCGAACACTGAAGCTTTCTTT.

In the case of this clone: At the DNA level, this CDR3 is encoded by other sequences in the same sample as well. The CDR3 spells CASSLAQGGQPQHF. In DNA, the CDR3 is TGTGCCAGCAGCTTGGCCCAGGGAGGTCAGCCCCAGCATTTT. The chain uses TRBV5-6 and TRBJ1-5; weak D call: TRBD1 (5 bases). Trimming removed 0 bases from V and 6 bases from J, with 10 bases in between. Looked up from germline, CDR1 is SGHDT and CDR2 is YYEEEE. The CDR3 has 14 residues.

The chain employs TRBV28 and TRBJ1-5; TRBD1 is a possible D gene (6 bases). The CDR3 has 13 residues. V lost 6 bases to trimming and J lost 7 bases, with 13 bases between them. Germline CDR1 reads MDHEN; CDR2 reads SYDVKM. The chain's CDR3 is CASRDSPTQPQHF. The CDR3 region has the DNA TGTGCCAGCAGGGACAGCCCAACACAGCCCCAGCATTTT.

This clone has just a few counts. V gene TRBV4-2 combines with J gene TRBJ1-5, with 8 bases matching TRBD1. The CDR3 length is 17 residues. The trim removed 1 base at V and 8 bases at J, leaving 13 bases unmatched. Germline V gives CDR1 LGHNA, CDR2 YNFKEQ. In DNA form, the CDR3 reads TGTGCCAGCAGCCAAGTGTCAGGGGGCGCGACGTCTGAGCCCCAGCATTTT. This codes for CASSQVSGGATSEPQHF.

The CDR3 nucleotides are TGTGCCAGCAGCCAAGGGACAGGGAGTAATTCACCCCTCCACTTT. Translating it yields CASSQGTGSNSPLHF. The chain recombines TRBV3-1 (or the pseudogene TRBV3-2) with TRBJ1-6; 8 bases map to TRBD1. V lost 1 base to trimming and J lost 6 bases; unmatched junction nucleotides: 2. Germline CDR1 and CDR2: LGHDT and YNNKEL (reference sequence). CDR3 length: 15 residues.

The chain uses TRBV6-1 and TRBJ2-2; 7 nucleotides agree with TRBD2. Trimming removed 3 bases from V and 5 bases from J; junction bases left unmatched: 9. This CDR3 comprises 16 residues. Looked up from germline, CDR1 is MNHNS and CDR2 is SASEGT. Here the CDR3 DNA reads TGTGCCAGCAGTGATTTCGCGGGAGTGGGAACCGGGGAGCTGTTTTTT. Protein: CASSDFAGVGTGELFF.

The gene calls are TRBV6-5 and TRBJ1-1; 10 bases are shared with TRBD1. V lost 6 bases, J lost 4 bases, and 8 bases stayed unmatched. The CDR3 length is 15 residues. Germline values: CDR1 MNHEY, CDR2 SVGAGI. CDR3: CASSLWGQGSTEAFF. DNA of the CDR3: TGTGCCAGCAGCCTATGGGGACAGGGGAGCACTGAAGCTTTCTTT.

V and J are TRBV11-2 and TRBJ2-7, with D possibly TRBD2 on 6 matching bases. Germline V gene data show CDR1 as SGHAT and CDR2 as FQNNGV. The V gene lost 4 bases and the J gene lost 9 bases, with 16 bases spanning the gap. The CDR3 sequence is 13 residues long. CDR3 in DNA: TGTGCCAGCAGCTCGGGGGAGCTACGAGTGCAGTACTTC. This translates into CASSSGELRVQYF.